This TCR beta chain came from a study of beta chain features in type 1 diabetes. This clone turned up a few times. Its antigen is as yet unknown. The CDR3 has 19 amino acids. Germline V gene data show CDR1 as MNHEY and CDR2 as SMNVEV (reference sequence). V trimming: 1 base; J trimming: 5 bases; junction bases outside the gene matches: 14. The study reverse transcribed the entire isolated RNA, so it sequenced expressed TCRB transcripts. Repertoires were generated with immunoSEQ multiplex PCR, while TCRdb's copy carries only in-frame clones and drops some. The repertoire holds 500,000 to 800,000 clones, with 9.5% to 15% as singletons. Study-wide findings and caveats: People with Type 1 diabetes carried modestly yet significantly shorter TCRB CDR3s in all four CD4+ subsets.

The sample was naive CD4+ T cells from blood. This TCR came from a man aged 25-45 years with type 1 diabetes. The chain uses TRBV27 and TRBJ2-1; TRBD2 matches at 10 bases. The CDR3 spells CASSLFPVRVAGGNNEQFF. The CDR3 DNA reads TGTGCCAGCAGTTTATTTCCCGTCCGGGTAGCGGGGGGAAACAATGAGCAGTTCTTC.